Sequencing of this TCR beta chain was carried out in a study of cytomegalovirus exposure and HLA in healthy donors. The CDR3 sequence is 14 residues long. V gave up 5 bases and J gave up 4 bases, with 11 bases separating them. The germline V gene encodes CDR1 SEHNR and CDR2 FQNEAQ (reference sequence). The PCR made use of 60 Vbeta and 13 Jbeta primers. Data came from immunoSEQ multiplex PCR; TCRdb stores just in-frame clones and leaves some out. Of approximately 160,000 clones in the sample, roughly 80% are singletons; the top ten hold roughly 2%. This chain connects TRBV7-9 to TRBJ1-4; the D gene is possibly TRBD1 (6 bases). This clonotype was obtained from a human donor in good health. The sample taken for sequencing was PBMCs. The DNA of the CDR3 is TGTGCCAGCAGCCGACAGGACTTTAATGAAAAACTGTTTTTT. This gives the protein CASSRQDFNEKLFF.